This is a list of T cell receptor beta chains from one sample in a study of blood T cell repertoires in COVID-19. Assay: immunoSEQ multiplex PCR; the TCRdb copy retains only in-frame clones and omits some. The table records approximately 120,000 clones, 75% to 85% of them present only once. Sequences were obtained from peripheral blood. The receptors stem from a man aged 40-55 years with active or convalescent COVID-19. Both conserved end residues are part of each CDR3. A D gene is named only where the DNA matches it firmly. Clone size is stated in some rows and not others, as once, few, many or a class when expanded.

cdr3_aa	cdr3_nt	j_call	clone_size	d_call	v_call
CASSLYPGTNTEAFF	TGTGCCAGCAGCTTGTATCCAGGGACTAACACTGAAGCTTTCTTT	TRBJ1-1	NA	NA	TRBV5-6
CASSPTNYRGLGYTF	TGTGCCAGCAGTCCAACAAACTACAGGGGGCTTGGCTACACCTTC	TRBJ1-2	NA	TRBD1	TRBV6-2/TRBV6-3
CASRPRESYEQYF	TGTGCCAGCAGACCCCGGGAATCCTACGAGCAGTACTTC	TRBJ2-7	few	NA	TRBV6-5
CASSWVGGQNSPLHF	TGTGCCAGCAGTTGGGTCGGGGGGCAAAATTCACCCCTCCACTTT	TRBJ1-6	NA	NA	TRBV27
CASTRDYNEQFF	TGTGCCAGCACGCGGGATTACAATGAGCAGTTCTTC	TRBJ2-1	NA	NA	TRBV12-3/TRBV12-4
CASSYRGEQPQHF	TGTGCCAGCAGTTACAGGGGTGAACAGCCCCAGCATTTT	TRBJ1-5	NA	NA	TRBV6-5
CATADRFFTDTQYF	TGTGCCACCGCTGACAGGTTTTTCACAGATACGCAGTATTTT	TRBJ2-3	few	NA	TRBV24-1
CASSYPNRAQDSPLHF	TGTGCCAGCAGTTACCCTAACAGGGCGCAGGATTCACCCCTCCACTTT	TRBJ1-6	NA	NA	TRBV6-6
CASSPLTGSDFRYF	TGTGCCAGTAGTCCTCTGACAGGGTCGGACTTCCGGTACTTC	TRBJ2-7	NA	TRBD1	TRBV19
CASSPDTFGYTF	TGTGCCAGCAGCCCTGACACTTTTGGCTACACCTTC	TRBJ1-2	NA	NA	TRBV7-2
CASSLGQGSNQPQHF	TGTGCCAGCAGCTTGGGGCAGGGGAGCAATCAGCCCCAGCATTTT	TRBJ1-5	NA	NA	TRBV5-5
CASSYADGNEQFF	TGTGCCAGCAGCTATGCTGACGGGAATGAGCAGTTCTTC	TRBJ2-1	NA	NA	TRBV11-3
CASSYLARGANVLTF	TGTGCCAGCAGTTACCTCGCGAGAGGGGCCAACGTCCTGACTTTC	TRBJ2-6	few	NA	TRBV6-2/TRBV6-3
CASSLRTGTGSEQYF	TGTGCCAGCAGCTTAAGGACAGGGACGGGCTCCGAGCAGTACTTC	TRBJ2-7	few	TRBD1	TRBV5-6
CASGTVSNYGYTF	TGTGCCAGCGGGACAGTTTCTAACTATGGCTACACCTTC	TRBJ1-2	NA	TRBD1	TRBV12-3/TRBV12-4
CASRPMDRGGTEAFF	TGTGCCAGCAGACCGATGGACAGGGGAGGGACTGAAGCTTTCTTT	TRBJ1-1	NA	TRBD1	TRBV6-6
CASSFSGGPSTDTQYF	TGTGCCAGCAGCTTCAGCGGGGGACCTAGCACAGATACGCAGTATTTT	TRBJ2-3	NA	TRBD2	TRBV7-8
CATSDLGLAGTSTNTQYF	TGTGCCACCAGTGACCTCGGACTAGCGGGAACAAGTACCAATACGCAGTATTTT	TRBJ2-3	few	TRBD2	TRBV24-1
CAADSYNSPLHF	TGTGCGGCTGACTCCTATAATTCACCCCTCCACTTT	TRBJ1-6	NA	NA	TRBV28
CASRRQGNYGYTF	TGTGCCAGCAGGAGACAGGGAAACTATGGCTACACCTTC	TRBJ1-2	few	TRBD1	TRBV27
CAIEQSGTDTQYF	TGTGCCATCGAACAATCAGGCACAGATACGCAGTATTTT	TRBJ2-3	NA	NA	TRBV10-3
CASSQEGPNQPQHF	TGCGCCAGCAGCCAAGAGGGGCCCAATCAGCCCCAGCATTTT	TRBJ1-5	NA	NA	TRBV4-1
CATSDLRQGGVTGELFF	TGTGCCACCAGTGATTTGAGACAGGGTGGGGTCACCGGGGAGCTGTTTTTT	TRBJ2-2	NA	TRBD1	TRBV24-1
CASSQDKGTSQHF	TGCGCCAGCAGCCAAGATAAGGGGACTTCCCAGCATTTT	TRBJ1-5	few	NA	TRBV4-1
CASSLIEGQPYGYTF	TGTGCCAGCAGTTTAATTGAGGGACAGCCCTATGGCTACACCTTC	TRBJ1-2	NA	TRBD1	TRBV7-2
CASSYADLHLHF	TGTGCCAGCAGTTATGCAGATCTGCACCTCCACTTT	TRBJ1-6	NA	NA	TRBV6-5
CASSYSTATGELFF	TGTGCCAGCAGTTACTCGACAGCCACCGGGGAGCTGTTTTTT	TRBJ2-2	NA	NA	TRBV6-2/TRBV6-3
CASSPLGGDYGYTF	TGTGCCAGCAGCCCCTTAGGAGGGGACTATGGCTACACCTTC	TRBJ1-2	NA	NA	TRBV5-6
CASRTQGSNSPLHF	TGTGCCAGCAGAACGCAGGGGTCAAATTCACCCCTCCACTTT	TRBJ1-6	once	NA	TRBV6-5
CASSTRDRLYEQYF	TGTGCCAGCAGCACCCGGGACAGACTTTACGAGCAGTACTTC	TRBJ2-7	NA	TRBD1	TRBV6-5
CASSPTYREGEQFF	TGTGCCAGCAGCCCCACCTACAGGGAAGGAGAGCAGTTCTTC	TRBJ2-1	once	NA	TRBV7-7
CASSQVGVRYGYTF	TGTGCCAGCAGCCAAGTGGGCGTCCGCTATGGCTACACCTTC	TRBJ1-2	NA	NA	TRBV3-1/TRBV3-2
CASRGEYNEQFF	TGTGCCAGCAGGGGAGAGTACAATGAGCAGTTCTTC	TRBJ2-1	NA	NA	TRBV12-3/TRBV12-4
CASSTGQGQLYGYTF	TGTGCCAGCAGTACAGGACAGGGACAACTCTATGGCTACACCTTC	TRBJ1-2	NA	TRBD1	TRBV6-5
CASSPHRDYYEQYF	TGTGCCAGCAGCCCACACCGGGACTACTACGAGCAGTACTTC	TRBJ2-7	NA	TRBD2	TRBV7-9
CSVEDHRVSGYEQYF	TGCAGCGTTGAAGACCACAGGGTCTCAGGCTACGAGCAGTACTTC	TRBJ2-7	NA	NA	TRBV29-1
CATIPGQGTAGNTIYF	TGTGCCACCATACCGGGACAGGGAACGGCTGGAAACACCATATATTTT	TRBJ1-3	NA	TRBD1	TRBV10-3
CASSLRGDTEAFF	TGTGCCAGTAGTCTACGGGGGGACACTGAAGCTTTCTTT	TRBJ1-1	NA	NA	TRBV19